This is a list of T cell receptor beta chains from one sample in a study of human thymus T cells. Measured with immunoSEQ multiplex PCR; TCRdb has only the in-frame clones, and not every one. The repertoire consists of roughly 77,000 clones, with 95% occurring once and the leading ten covering 0.03% to 0.035%. Sequenced material: thymus tissue. These receptors all stem from a girl less than two years old with a congenital heart defect but otherwise immunologically healthy. The CDR3 runs from the conserved cysteine through the conserved F or W. D genes are given only for firm matches. Only part of the rows carry a size: once, few, many, or a class if the clone is expanded.

TRBJ2-1 - 15 TRBV7-8 TRBD2 CASSPGVAGGCEQFF TGTGCCAGCAGCCCCGGGGTAGCGGGAGGATGTGAGCAGTTCTTC
TRBJ2-7 - 15 TRBV28 - CASSFLKYASYEQYF TGTGCCAGCAGTTTTCTGAAGTACGCCTCCTACGAGCAGTACTTC
TRBJ1-5 - 19 TRBV10-1 TRBD1 CASSESIGTGERFHQPQHF TGCGCCAGCAGTGAGTCTATCGGGACAGGCGAGCGATTTCATCAGCCCCAGCATTTT
TRBJ1-2 - 15 TRBV6-5 - CASSYSRRGLGGYTF TGTGCCAGCAGTTACTCGAGACGGGGACTGGGGGGCTACACCTTC
TRBJ2-7 - 16 TRBV5-1 - CASSLRVGSGSGEQYF TGCGCCAGCAGCTTGAGAGTCGGATCCGGGAGCGGCGAGCAGTACTTC
TRBJ2-1 - 13 TRBV29-1 - CSVETDSRNEQFF TGCAGCGTTGAAACGGACAGCCGCAATGAGCAGTTCTTC
TRBJ2-1 once 17 TRBV18 TRBD1 CASSPPSGQQGTIEQFF TGTGCCAGCTCACCACCGTCGGGCCAACAGGGGACGATTGAGCAGTTCTTC
TRBJ2-7 - 14 TRBV6-1 - CASSEGQKSYEQYF TGTGCCAGCAGTGAAGGACAAAAATCCTACGAGCAGTACTTC
TRBJ1-2 - 14 TRBV28 - CASRTQGKVWGYTF TGTGCCAGCCGAACGCAGGGGAAAGTCTGGGGCTACACCTTC
TRBJ2-1 - 10 TRBV20-1 - CSATRDDKFF TGCAGTGCAACCCGGGACGATAAGTTCTTC
TRBJ2-3 - 15 TRBV4-2 - CASSQVLSSTDTQYF TGTGCCAGCAGCCAAGTTCTTTCTAGCACAGATACGCAGTATTTT
TRBJ1-2 - 12 TRBV7-9 - CASSFRVWGYTF TGTGCCAGCAGCTTCCGCGTTTGGGGCTACACCTTC
TRBJ2-7 - 14 TRBV2 - CASSEDYSDYEQYF TGTGCCAGCAGTGAAGACTACTCCGATTACGAGCAGTACTTC
TRBJ1-2 - 14 TRBV28 - CASSKDTQDYGYTF TGTGCCAGCAGTAAAGATACACAGGACTATGGCTACACCTTC
TRBJ1-2 - 15 TRBV19 - CASSSGNEGYYGYTF TGTGCCAGTAGTAGCGGGAACGAAGGTTACTATGGCTACACCTTC
TRBJ1-3 - 16 TRBV11-2 - CASSMTGDRSGNTIYF TGTGCCAGCAGTATGACAGGAGATCGCTCTGGAAACACCATATATTTT
TRBJ1-5 - 14 TRBV5-5 - CASSLAPDYQPQHF TGTGCCAGCAGCTTGGCCCCCGATTATCAGCCCCAGCATTTT
TRBJ2-5 - 13 TRBV7-8 - CASSLSVKETQYF TGTGCCAGCAGCTTATCGGTCAAAGAGACCCAGTACTTC
TRBJ2-1 - 18 TRBV4-2 TRBD2 CASSQHLSPSGSYNEQFF TGTGCCAGCAGCCAACACCTGTCACCTAGCGGGAGCTACAATGAGCAGTTCTTC
TRBJ1-2 - 14 TRBV6-5 - CASSYKESNYGYTF TGTGCCAGCAGTTACAAGGAGTCTAACTATGGCTACACCTTC